The TCR beta chain described here comes from a study of T cells in Graves' hyperthyroidism and ophthalmopathy. This CDR3 spans 15 amino acids. Trimming shortened V by 2 bases and J by 6 bases, and 14 bases separated the two germline ends. CDR1 and CDR2 (germline): MNHEY, SMNVEV (reference sequence). Study findings and constraints: Most thyroid clonotypes that were expanded above 0.001 also turned up in blood.

This clonotype was seen many times. Its matching antigen is unknown. Amplified TCR beta CDR3 regions came from RNA transcripts. The study used the HTBI primer set for a first-round RT-PCR of the TCR CDR3. Each CDR3 protein gets one entry after TCRdb re-called the multiplex PCR reads with MiXCR. The sample consists of around 370,000 distinct CDR3 sequences, roughly 20% of them appearing once. The clonotype originates from a man aged 18 to 29 with Graves' ophthalmopathy. The material sequenced was blood. The rearrangement links TRBV27 to TRBJ2-1; D uncertain. DNA of the CDR3: TGTGCCAGCAGTTTAGGGGTTGGGGATTTCAATGAGCAGTTCTTC. Its protein product is CASSLGVGDFNEQFF.